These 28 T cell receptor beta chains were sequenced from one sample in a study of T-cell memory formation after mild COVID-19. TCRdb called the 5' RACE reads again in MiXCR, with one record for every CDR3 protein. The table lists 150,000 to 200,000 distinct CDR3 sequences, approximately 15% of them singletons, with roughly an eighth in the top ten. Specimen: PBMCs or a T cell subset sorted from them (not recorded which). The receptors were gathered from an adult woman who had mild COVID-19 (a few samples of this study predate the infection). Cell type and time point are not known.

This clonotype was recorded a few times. CDR3 region: CASTMGLNYEQYF. CDR3 coding DNA: TGTGCCAGCACCATGGGGTTAAACTACGAGCAGTACTTC. V gene TRBV12-3 or TRBV12-4 combines with J gene TRBJ2-7, with D unresolved. Trimming removed 7 bases from V and 3 bases from J, with 13 bases in between. This CDR3 has 13 residues.

The chain's CDR3 is CASSWTKGDNEQFF. CDR3 in DNA: TGTGCCAGCAGTTGGACAAAGGGTGACAATGAGCAGTTCTTC. The rearrangement uses TRBV27 and TRBJ2-1; possibly TRBD1 for D (5 bases). Germline V gives CDR1 MNHEY, CDR2 SMNVEV (reference sequence). The length of the CDR3 is 14 residues. V was pared by 4 bases and J by 5 bases, with 12 bases between.

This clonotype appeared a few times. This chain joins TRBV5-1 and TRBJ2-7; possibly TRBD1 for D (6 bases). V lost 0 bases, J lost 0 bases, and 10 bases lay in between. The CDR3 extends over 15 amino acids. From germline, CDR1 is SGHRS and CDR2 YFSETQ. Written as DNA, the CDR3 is TGCGCCAGCAGCTTGGTGGACAGACTCTCCTACGAGCAGTACTTC. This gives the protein CASSLVDRLSYEQYF.

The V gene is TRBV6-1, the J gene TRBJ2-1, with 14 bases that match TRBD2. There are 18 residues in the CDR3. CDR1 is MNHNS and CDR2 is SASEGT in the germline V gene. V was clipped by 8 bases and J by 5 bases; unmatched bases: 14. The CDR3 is CASGGLAGVWTRDNEQFF. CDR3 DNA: TGTGCCAGCGGGGGACTAGCGGGAGTTTGGACCCGAGACAATGAGCAGTTCTTC.

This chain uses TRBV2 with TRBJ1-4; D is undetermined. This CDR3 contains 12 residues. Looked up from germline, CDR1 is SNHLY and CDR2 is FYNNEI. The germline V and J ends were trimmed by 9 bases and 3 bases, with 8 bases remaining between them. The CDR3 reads CASLGANEKLFF. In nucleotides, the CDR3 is TGTGCCAGTCTGGGAGCTAATGAAAAACTGTTTTTT.

CDR3 amino acids: CSANLEETQYF. CDR3 bases: TGCAGTGCTAACCTGGAAGAGACCCAGTACTTC. The chain couples TRBV20-1 to TRBJ2-5; unclear D gene. The germline gives CDR1 DFQATT, CDR2 SNEGSKA (reference sequence). CDR3 length: 11 residues. Trimming stripped 4 bases from V and 3 bases from J, with 6 bases between.

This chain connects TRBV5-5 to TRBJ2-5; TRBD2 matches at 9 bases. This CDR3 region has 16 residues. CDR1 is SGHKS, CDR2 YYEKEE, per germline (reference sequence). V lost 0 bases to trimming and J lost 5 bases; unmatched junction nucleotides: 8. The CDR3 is CASSLVGGGASETQYF. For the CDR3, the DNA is TGTGCCAGCAGCTTGGTTGGCGGGGGGGCGTCGGAGACCCAGTACTTC.

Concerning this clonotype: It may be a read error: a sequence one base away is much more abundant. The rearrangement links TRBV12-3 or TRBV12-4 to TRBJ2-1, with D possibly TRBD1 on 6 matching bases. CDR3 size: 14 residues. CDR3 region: CASSGQQGAHEEFF. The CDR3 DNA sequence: TGTGCCAGCAGTGGACAACAGGGAGCCCATGAGGAGTTCTTC.

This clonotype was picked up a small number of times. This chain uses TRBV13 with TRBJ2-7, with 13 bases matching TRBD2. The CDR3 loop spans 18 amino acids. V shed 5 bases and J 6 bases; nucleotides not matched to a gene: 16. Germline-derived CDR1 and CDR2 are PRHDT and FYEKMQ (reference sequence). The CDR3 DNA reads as TGTGCCAGCAGCGATGGTCCGAGACTAGCGGGGGGATCTGGCGAGCAGTACTTC. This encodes CASSDGPRLAGGSGEQYF.

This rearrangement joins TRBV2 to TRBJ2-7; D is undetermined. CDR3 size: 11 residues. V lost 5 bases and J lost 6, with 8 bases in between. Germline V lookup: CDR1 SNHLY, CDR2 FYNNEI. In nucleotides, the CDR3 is TGTGCCAGCAGTCGAGAGGTCGAGCAGTACTTC. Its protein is CASSREVEQYF.

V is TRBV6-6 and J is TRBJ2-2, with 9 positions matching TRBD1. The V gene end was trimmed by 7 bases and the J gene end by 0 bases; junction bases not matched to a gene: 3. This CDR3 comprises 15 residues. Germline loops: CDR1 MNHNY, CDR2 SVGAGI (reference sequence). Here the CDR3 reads CASIDRGTNTGELFF. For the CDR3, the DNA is TGTGCCAGCATTGACAGGGGGACGAACACCGGGGAGCTGTTTTTT.

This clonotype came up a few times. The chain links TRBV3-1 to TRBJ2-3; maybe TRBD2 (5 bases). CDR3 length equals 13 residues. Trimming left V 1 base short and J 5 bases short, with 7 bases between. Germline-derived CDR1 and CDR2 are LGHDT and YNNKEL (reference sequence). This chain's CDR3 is CASSQGGKDTQYF. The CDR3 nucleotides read TGTGCCAGCAGCCAAGGAGGGAAAGATACGCAGTATTTT.

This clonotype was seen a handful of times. The DNA of the CDR3 is TGTGCCAGCAGCCCCGCCCTGACCACCTACGAGCAGTACTTC. Its translation is CASSPALTTYEQYF. J is TRBJ2-7 and V is TRBV14; D is undetermined. Germline V gene lookup returns CDR1 SGHDN and CDR2 FVKESK. This CDR3 has 14 amino acids. V gave up 4 bases and J gave up 2 bases, with 12 bases separating them.

The CDR3 reads CASSEQGTGTDTQYF. Written as DNA, the CDR3 is TGTGCCAGCAGTGAACAGGGAACTGGGACAGATACGCAGTATTTT. The chain uses TRBV2 and TRBJ2-3, with a tentative D call TRBD1 (5 bases). Germline V lookup: CDR1 SNHLY, CDR2 FYNNEI. The length of the CDR3 is 15 residues. The ends were cut back, 2 bases at V and 3 bases at J, with 12 bases in the middle.

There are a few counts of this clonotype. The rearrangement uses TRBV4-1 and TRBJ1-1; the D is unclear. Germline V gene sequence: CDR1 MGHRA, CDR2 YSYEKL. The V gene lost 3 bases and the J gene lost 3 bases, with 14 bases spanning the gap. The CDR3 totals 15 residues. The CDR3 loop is CASSHRTPRDTEAFF. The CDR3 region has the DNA TGCGCCAGCAGCCACCGCACTCCGAGGGACACTGAAGCTTTCTTT.

CDR3 amino acids: CASSLAPSGRPETQYF. The CDR3, as DNA: TGTGCCAGCAGCTTAGCCCCTAGCGGGAGGCCAGAGACCCAGTACTTC. This chain links TRBV7-9 with TRBJ2-5; 11 nucleotides line up with TRBD2. V was pared by 0 bases and J by 4 bases, with 4 bases of the junction left unmatched. Germline loops: CDR1 SEHNR, CDR2 FQNEAQ (reference sequence). This CDR3 is built from 16 residues.

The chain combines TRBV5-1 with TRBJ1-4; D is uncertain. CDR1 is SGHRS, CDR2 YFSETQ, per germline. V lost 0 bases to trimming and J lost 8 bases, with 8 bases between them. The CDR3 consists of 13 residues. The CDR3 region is CASSLGEREKLFF. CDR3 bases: TGCGCCAGCAGCTTGGGGGAGAGAGAAAAACTGTTTTTT.

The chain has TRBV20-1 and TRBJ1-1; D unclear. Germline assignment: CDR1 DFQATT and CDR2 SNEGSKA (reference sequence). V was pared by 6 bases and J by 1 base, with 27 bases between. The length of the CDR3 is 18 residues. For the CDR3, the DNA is TGCAGTGCCCCGCCACATCTTTGGGCTTCAAGGAGGAACACTGAAGCTTTCTTT. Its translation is CSAPPHLWASRRNTEAFF.

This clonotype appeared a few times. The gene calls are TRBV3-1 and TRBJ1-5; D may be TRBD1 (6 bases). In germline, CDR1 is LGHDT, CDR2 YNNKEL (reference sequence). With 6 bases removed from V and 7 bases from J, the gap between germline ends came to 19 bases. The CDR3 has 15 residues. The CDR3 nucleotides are TGTGCCAGCAGTCGAACCACAGGGAGTGGCCAGCCCCAGCATTTT. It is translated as CASSRTTGSGQPQHF. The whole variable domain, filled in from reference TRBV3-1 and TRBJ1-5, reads DTAVSQTPKYLVTQMGNDKSIKCEQNLGHDTMYWYKQDSKKFLKIMFSYNNKELIINETVPNRFSPKSPDKAHLNLHINSLELGDSAVYFCASSRTTGSGQPQHFGDGTRLSIL.

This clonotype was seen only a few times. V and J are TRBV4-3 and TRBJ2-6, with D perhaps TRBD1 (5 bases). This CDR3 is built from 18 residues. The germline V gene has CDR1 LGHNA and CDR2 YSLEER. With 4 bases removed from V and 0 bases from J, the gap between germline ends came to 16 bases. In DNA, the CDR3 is TGCGCCAGCAGCCTCCAGGGCATCTTGAGCTCTGGGGCCAACGTCCTGACTTTC. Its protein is CASSLQGILSSGANVLTF.

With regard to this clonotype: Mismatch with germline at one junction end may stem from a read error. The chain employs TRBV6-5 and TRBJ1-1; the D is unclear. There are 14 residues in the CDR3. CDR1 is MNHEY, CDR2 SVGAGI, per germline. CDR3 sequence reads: CASSSAGKITEDFF. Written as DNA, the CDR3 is TGTGCCAGCAGTTCGGCAGGAAAGATCACTGAAGATTTCTTT.

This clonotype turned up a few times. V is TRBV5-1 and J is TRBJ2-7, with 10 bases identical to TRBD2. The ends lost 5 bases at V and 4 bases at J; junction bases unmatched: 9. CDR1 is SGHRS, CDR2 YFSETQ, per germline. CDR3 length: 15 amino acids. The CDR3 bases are TGCGCCAGCAGTTCATACGGGACTAGCGTTTACGAGCAGTACTTC. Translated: CASSSYGTSVYEQYF.

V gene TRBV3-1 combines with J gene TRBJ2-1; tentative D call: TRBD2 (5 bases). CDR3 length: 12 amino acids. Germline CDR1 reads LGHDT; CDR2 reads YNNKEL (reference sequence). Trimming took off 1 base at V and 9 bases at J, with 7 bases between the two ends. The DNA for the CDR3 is TGTGCCAGCAGCCAAGGAGGAGGTGAGCAGTTCTTC. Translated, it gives CASSQGGGEQFF.

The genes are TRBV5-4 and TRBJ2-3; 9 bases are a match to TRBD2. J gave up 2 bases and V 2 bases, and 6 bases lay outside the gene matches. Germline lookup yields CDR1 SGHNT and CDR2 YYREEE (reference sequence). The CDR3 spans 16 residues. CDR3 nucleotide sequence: TGTGCCAGCAGCTTTAGGGTAGCGGGAGTCACAGATACGCAGTATTTT. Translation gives CASSFRVAGVTDTQYF.

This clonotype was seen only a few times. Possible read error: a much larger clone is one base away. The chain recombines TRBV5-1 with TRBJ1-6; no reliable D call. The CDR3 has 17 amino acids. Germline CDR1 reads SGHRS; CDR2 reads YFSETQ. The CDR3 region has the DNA TGCGCCAGCAGCTTGGAACCGTTGAGCTCCTATAAGTCACCCCTCCACTTT. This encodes CASSLEPLSSYKSPLHF.

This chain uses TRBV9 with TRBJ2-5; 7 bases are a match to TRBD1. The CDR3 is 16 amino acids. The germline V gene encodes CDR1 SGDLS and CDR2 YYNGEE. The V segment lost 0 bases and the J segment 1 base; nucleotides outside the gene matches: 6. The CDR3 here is CASSVAVGTVQETQYF. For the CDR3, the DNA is TGTGCCAGCAGCGTAGCGGTCGGGACAGTCCAAGAGACCCAGTACTTC.

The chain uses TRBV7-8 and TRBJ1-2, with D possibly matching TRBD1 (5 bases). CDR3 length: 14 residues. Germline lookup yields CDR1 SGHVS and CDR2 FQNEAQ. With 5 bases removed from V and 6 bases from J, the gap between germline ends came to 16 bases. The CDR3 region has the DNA TGTGCCAGCAGCCCCGGGACGGTCCCGAATGGCTACACCTTC. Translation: CASSPGTVPNGYTF. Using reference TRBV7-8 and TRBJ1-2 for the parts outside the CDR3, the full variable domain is GAGVSQSPRYKVAKRGQDVALRCDPISGHVSLFWYQQALGQGPEFLTYFQNEAQLDKSGLPSDRFFAERPEGSVSTLKIQRTQQEDSAVYLCASSPGTVPNGYTFGSGTRLTVV.

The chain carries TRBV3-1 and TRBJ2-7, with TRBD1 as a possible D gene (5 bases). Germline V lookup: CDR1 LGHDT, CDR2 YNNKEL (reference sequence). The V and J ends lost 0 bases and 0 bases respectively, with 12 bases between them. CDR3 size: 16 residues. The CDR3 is CASSQDRRVASYEQYF. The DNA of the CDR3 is TGTGCCAGCAGCCAAGACCGCAGGGTTGCCTCCTACGAGCAGTACTTC.